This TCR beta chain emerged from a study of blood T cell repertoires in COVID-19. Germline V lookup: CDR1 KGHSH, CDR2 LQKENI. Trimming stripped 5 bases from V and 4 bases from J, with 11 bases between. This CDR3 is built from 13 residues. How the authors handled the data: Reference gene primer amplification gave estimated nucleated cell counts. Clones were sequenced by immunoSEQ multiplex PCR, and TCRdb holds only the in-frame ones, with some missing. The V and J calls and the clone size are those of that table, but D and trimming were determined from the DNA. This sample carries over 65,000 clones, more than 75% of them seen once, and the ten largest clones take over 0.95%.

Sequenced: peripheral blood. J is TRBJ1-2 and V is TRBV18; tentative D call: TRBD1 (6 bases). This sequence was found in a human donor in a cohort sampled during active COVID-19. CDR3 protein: CASSADRIYGYTF. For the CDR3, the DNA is TGTGCCAGCTCAGCCGACAGGATCTATGGCTACACCTTC.